Sequencing of this T cell receptor beta chain was carried out in a study of response to subunit inactivated influenza vaccine. This clonotype was seen a handful of times. Antigen: not known. The germline gives CDR1 ENHRY, CDR2 SYGVKD. Trimming took 0 bases from V and 8 from J, leaving 21 bases between them. The CDR3 has 17 amino acids. General study points: It was the authors' suggestion that each seasonal influenza vaccination recruits few new T cells.

TCRdb itself ran the RT-PCR reads through MiXCR, one entry per CDR3 protein. The data hold about 170,000 distinct CDR3 sequences, with approximately 12% observed a single time. The TCR originated in a man aged 50-75 years who received an inactivated influenza vaccine. Specimen: CD8+ T cells sorted from PBMCs, collected around 25 months after vaccination. This chain uses TRBV10-3 with TRBJ2-3, with D possibly being TRBD1 (6 bases). CDR3 loop: CAISESSSADRRLTQYF. CDR3 bases: TGTGCCATCAGTGAGTCATCGTCGGCTGACAGGCGACTTACGCAGTATTTT.